These T cell receptor beta chains were read from a single sample in a study of control samples from healthy donors and cancer patients. Produced via immunoSEQ multiplex PCR; TCRdb's table is partial and in-frame only. The sample includes 60,000 to 85,000 clones, roughly 92% seen only once; the top ten take approximately 6%. Sample: blood. Receptor source: a woman aged 60 to 75 in good health. Each CDR3 is given with its conserved first and last residue. The order of the fields is D gene, J gene, clone size, V gene, CDR3 DNA, CDR3 protein. A D gene is named only where the DNA matches it firmly. Expanded clones are given a class, and other clones once, few, many or no size at all.

TRBD1,TRBJ1-1,NA,TRBV24-1,TGTGCCACCAGTGATTCAACAGGGGGCGCGGCATTGGGCTTT,CATSDSTGGAALGF
NA,TRBJ2-1,NA,TRBV19,TGTGCCAGTAGTCCCTGGGGGGGACAGGACTACAATGAGCAGTTCTTC,CASSPWGGQDYNEQFF
NA,TRBJ2-7,NA,TRBV3-1/TRBV3-2,TGTGCCAGCAGCCAGAACTACGAGCAGTACTTC,CASSQNYEQYF
NA,TRBJ2-1,NA,TRBV4-2,TGTGCCAGCAGCCGCACTACTGGGAGCACCTACAATGAGCAGTTCTTC,CASSRTTGSTYNEQFF
NA,TRBJ1-1,NA,TRBV5-1,TGCGCCAGCAGCTTGGGAAATATTGGTGCCACTGAAGCTTTCTTT,CASSLGNIGATEAFF
NA,TRBJ1-1,NA,TRBV5-6,TGTGCCAGCAGCTCGGAGACACACATGAACACTGAAGCTTTCTTT,CASSSETHMNTEAFF
TRBD2,TRBJ2-7,NA,TRBV3-1/TRBV3-2,TGTGCCAGCAGCCCAATCGGGGGACTAGCGGGCCAAGAGCAGTACTTC,CASSPIGGLAGQEQYF
NA,TRBJ2-5,NA,TRBV30,TGTGCCTGGAGTGTTCAGCAGGGAGAGACCCAGTACTTC,CAWSVQQGETQYF
NA,TRBJ2-2,NA,TRBV9,TGTGCCAGCAGCGTAGCTGGAAACGCGAACACCGGGGAGCTGTTTTTT,CASSVAGNANTGELFF
TRBD2,TRBJ2-2,NA,TRBV7-2,TGTGCCAGTGTCCCGGGACTAGCGAACGGGGAGCTGTTTTTT,CASVPGLANGELFF
TRBD1,TRBJ1-6,NA,TRBV15,TGTGCCACCAGCCGGGACAGGGGAGGAGGTTCACCCCTCCACTTT,CATSRDRGGGSPLHF
NA,TRBJ2-2,once,TRBV28,TGTGCCAGCAGTCTCCCGTTGGCAGGGGTAAACACCGGGGAGCTGTTTTTT,CASSLPLAGVNTGELFF
TRBD1,TRBJ1-2,once,TRBV4-1,TGCGCCAGCAGCCACCGACAGGGAGGTTACTATGGCTACACCTTC,CASSHRQGGYYGYTF
NA,TRBJ2-7,NA,TRBV7-2,TGTGCCAGCAGCTGGTCTCCGACGGCAGCCTACGAGCAGTACTTC,CASSWSPTAAYEQYF
NA,TRBJ1-1,once,TRBV19,TGTGCCAGTAGTATTGGTGGGGGGCCAATGAACACTGAAGCTTTCTTT,CASSIGGGPMNTEAFF
TRBD2,TRBJ2-3,NA,TRBV7-9,TGTGCCAGCAGCTCCGGGACTAGCGGGAGACCTACAGATACGCAGTATTTT,CASSSGTSGRPTDTQYF
TRBD2,TRBJ2-2,NA,TRBV3-1/TRBV3-2,TGTGCCAGCAGCAGGGACTCCGCGGGGGGTGGGGAGCTGTTTTTT,CASSRDSAGGGELFF
NA,TRBJ2-2,once,TRBV30,TGTGCCTGGAGTGTAAGGGGCCCCGGGGAGCTGTTTTTT,CAWSVRGPGELFF
NA,TRBJ1-4,NA,TRBV19,TGTGCCAGTAGCTATGGGACTGGGACTAATGAAAAACTGTTTTTT,CASSYGTGTNEKLFF
TRBD1,TRBJ2-1,NA,TRBV14,TGTGCCAGCAGCCCAACAGGGGGCGGTGAGCAGTTCTTC,CASSPTGGGEQFF
TRBD2,TRBJ2-1,NA,TRBV5-1,TGCGCCAGCAGCTTTAGGACTAGCGGGAACAATGAGCAGTTCTTC,CASSFRTSGNNEQFF
NA,TRBJ1-1,NA,TRBV30,TGTGCCTGGAGAGCCCTGCCCACTGAAGCTTTCTTT,CAWRALPTEAFF
NA,TRBJ1-5,NA,TRBV6-5,TGTGCCAGCAAAGGACCCCTTTCCCAGCCCCAGCATTTT,CASKGPLSQPQHF
TRBD2,TRBJ2-1,NA,TRBV6-5,TGTGCCAGCAGTCGGACTAGCGGCTACAATGAGCAGTTCTTC,CASSRTSGYNEQFF
NA,TRBJ2-2,NA,TRBV24-1,TGTGCCACCAGTGAGGCCGCCGCTTCGTGGGAGCTGTTTTTT,CATSEAAASWELFF
NA,TRBJ1-1,NA,TRBV5-1,TGCGCCAGCAGCTTGAGAAGCGTGAACACTGAAGCTTTCTTT,CASSLRSVNTEAFF
TRBD1,TRBJ2-7,NA,TRBV28,TGTGCCAGCAGTTTATTTGGGACAGGGGCGACCTACGAGCAGTACTTC,CASSLFGTGATYEQYF
TRBD1,TRBJ2-2,NA,TRBV25-1,TGTGCCAGCAGTGCCGACAGGGGCGCCGGGGAGCTGTTTTTT,CASSADRGAGELFF
TRBD1,TRBJ2-5,NA,TRBV6-2/TRBV6-3,TGTGCCAGCAGTTACCATGGGGACAGGGGGCCTGAGACCCAGTACTTC,CASSYHGDRGPETQYF
TRBD1,TRBJ2-1,NA,TRBV7-3,TGTGCCAGCAGCCAGACAGGGGGCACTGAGCAGTTCTTC,CASSQTGGTEQFF
NA,TRBJ1-4,NA,TRBV2,TGTGCCAGCAGTGAAGGGGCAACTAATGAAAAACTGTTTTTT,CASSEGATNEKLFF
NA,TRBJ1-4,once,TRBV5-1,TGCGCCAGCAGTGAGGGGGCAACTAATGAAAAACTGTTTTTT,CASSEGATNEKLFF
NA,TRBJ1-2,NA,TRBV5-6,TGTGCCAGCAGCGGGGGACAACGAGCTAACTATGGCTACACCTTC,CASSGGQRANYGYTF
NA,TRBJ1-4,NA,TRBV19,TGTGCCAGTAGGGGGGCAGCAACTAATGAAAAACTGTTTTTT,CASRGAATNEKLFF
TRBD1,TRBJ1-6,NA,TRBV27,TGTGCCAGCAGTTTAGTCAGGGGGAAATCACCCCTCCACTTT,CASSLVRGKSPLHF
NA,TRBJ1-1,NA,TRBV2,TGTGCCAGCATTGGAGGCCTCACTGAAGCTTTCTTT,CASIGGLTEAFF
TRBD1,TRBJ2-6,NA,TRBV19,TGTGCCAGCCAGCCGGGACAGGGGTTCCCTGGGGCCAACGTCCTGACTTTC,CASQPGQGFPGANVLTF
NA,TRBJ2-2,NA,TRBV5-1,TGCGCCAGCAGCTTGGAGCCACAACTCACCGGGGAGCTGTTTTTT,CASSLEPQLTGELFF
NA,TRBJ2-3,NA,TRBV29-1,TGCAGCGTTCGCCCCGGAGGGCTTTTCACAGATACGCAGTATTTT,CSVRPGGLFTDTQYF
NA,TRBJ1-3,NA,TRBV27,TGTGCCAGCAGTGATGGACGTCGGACAGTTGGAAACACCATATATTTT,CASSDGRRTVGNTIYF
NA,TRBJ1-2,NA,TRBV5-6,TGTGCCACCAGGTTTTGGACAGATTATGGCTACACCTTC,CATRFWTDYGYTF
NA,TRBJ1-5,NA,TRBV7-2,TGTGCCAGCAGCTTAGTGAGCAATCAGCCCCAGCATTTT,CASSLVSNQPQHF
TRBD1,TRBJ1-1,NA,TRBV7-8,TGTGCCAGCAGAATACAGGGGGACACTGAAGCTTTCTTT,CASRIQGDTEAFF
TRBD1,TRBJ1-2,NA,TRBV5-6,TGTGCCAGCAGCAGGACAGGGGGTGGCTACACCTTC,CASSRTGGGYTF
TRBD2,TRBJ2-1,NA,TRBV6-4,TGTGCCAGCAGTGTGACTAGCGGCTCCTACAATGAGCAGTTCTTC,CASSVTSGSYNEQFF
NA,TRBJ2-2,NA,TRBV2,TGTGCCAGCAGTGAGCGGAGAGGAACCGGGGAGCTGTTTTTT,CASSERRGTGELFF